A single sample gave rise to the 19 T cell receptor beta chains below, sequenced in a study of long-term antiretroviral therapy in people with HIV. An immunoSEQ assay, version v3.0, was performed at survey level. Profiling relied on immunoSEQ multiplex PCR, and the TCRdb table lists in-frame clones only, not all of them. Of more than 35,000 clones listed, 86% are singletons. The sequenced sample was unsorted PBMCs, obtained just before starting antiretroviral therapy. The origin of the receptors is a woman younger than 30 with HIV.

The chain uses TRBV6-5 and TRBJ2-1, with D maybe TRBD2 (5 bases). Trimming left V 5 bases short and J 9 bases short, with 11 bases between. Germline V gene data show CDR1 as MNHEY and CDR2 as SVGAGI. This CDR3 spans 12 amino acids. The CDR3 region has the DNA TGTGCCAGCAGTACTAGTAGGAGTGAGCAGTTCTTC. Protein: CASSTSRSEQFF.

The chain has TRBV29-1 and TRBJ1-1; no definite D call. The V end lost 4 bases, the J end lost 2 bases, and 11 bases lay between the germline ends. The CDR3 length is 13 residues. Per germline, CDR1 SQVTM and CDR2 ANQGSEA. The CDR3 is CSVAGILNTEAFF. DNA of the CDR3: TGCAGCGTTGCGGGGATTCTAAACACTGAAGCTTTCTTT.

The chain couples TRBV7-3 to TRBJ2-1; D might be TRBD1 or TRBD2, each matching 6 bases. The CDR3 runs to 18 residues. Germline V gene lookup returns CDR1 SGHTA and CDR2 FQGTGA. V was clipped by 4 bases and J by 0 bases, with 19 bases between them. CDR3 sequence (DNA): TGTGCCAGCAGCTCAGGGGCCAGCGGGTGGAGCTCCTACAATGAGCAGTTCTTC. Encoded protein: CASSSGASGWSSYNEQFF. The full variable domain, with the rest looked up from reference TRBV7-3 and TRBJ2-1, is GAGVSQTPSNKVTEKGKYVELRCDPISGHTALYWYRQSLGQGPEFLIYFQGTGAADDSGLPNDRFFAVRPEGSVSTLKIQRTERGDSAVYLCASSSGASGWSSYNEQFFGPGTRLTVL.

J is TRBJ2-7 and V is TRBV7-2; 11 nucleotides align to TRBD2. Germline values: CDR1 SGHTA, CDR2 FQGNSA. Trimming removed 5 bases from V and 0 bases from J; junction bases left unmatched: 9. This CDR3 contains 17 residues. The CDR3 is CASSRGGLADYSYEQYF. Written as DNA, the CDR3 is TGTGCCAGCAGCCGCGGGGGACTAGCGGACTACTCCTACGAGCAGTACTTC.

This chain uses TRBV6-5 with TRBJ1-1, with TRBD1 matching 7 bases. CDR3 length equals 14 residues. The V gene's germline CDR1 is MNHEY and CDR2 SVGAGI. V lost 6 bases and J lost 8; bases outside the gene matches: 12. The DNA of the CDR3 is TGTGCCAGCAGCCTGAGACAGGGTGGAGCGGAAGCTTTCTTT. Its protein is CASSLRQGGAEAFF.

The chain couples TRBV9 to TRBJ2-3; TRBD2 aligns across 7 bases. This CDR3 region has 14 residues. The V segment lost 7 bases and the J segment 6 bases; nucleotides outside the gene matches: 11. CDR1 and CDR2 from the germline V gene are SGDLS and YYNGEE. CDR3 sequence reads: CASDTGGLGDTQYF. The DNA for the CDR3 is TGTGCCAGCGACACGGGAGGCCTAGGGGATACGCAGTATTTT.

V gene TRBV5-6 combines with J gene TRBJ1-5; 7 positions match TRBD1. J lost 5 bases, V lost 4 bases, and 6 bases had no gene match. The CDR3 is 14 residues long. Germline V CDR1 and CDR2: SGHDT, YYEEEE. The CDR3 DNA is TGTGCCAGCAGCGTCCGGGACAGCCATCAGCCCCAGCATTTT. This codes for CASSVRDSHQPQHF. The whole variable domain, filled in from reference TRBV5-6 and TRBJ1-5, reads DAGVTQSPTHLIKTRGQQVTLRCSPKSGHDTVSWYQQALGQGPQFIFQYYEEEERQRGNFPDRFSGHQFPNYSSELNVNALLLGDSALYLCASSVRDSHQPQHFGDGTRLSIL.

CDR3 in DNA: TGTGCCAGCTCACCGGACCCGGCCTTATCTGGAAACACCATATATTTT. It codes for CASSPDPALSGNTIYF. The chain employs TRBV18 and TRBJ1-3; D gene ambiguous. CDR3 size: 16 residues. CDR1 and CDR2 (germline): KGHSH, LQKENI. Trimming removed 3 bases from V and 1 base from J, with 13 bases in between.

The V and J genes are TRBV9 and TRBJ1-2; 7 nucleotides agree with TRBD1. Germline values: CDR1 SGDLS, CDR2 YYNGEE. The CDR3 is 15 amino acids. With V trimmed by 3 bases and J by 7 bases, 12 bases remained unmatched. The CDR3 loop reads CASSDRDSRPVGYTF. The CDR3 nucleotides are TGTGCCAGCAGCGACCGGGACAGTAGACCCGTTGGCTACACCTTC.

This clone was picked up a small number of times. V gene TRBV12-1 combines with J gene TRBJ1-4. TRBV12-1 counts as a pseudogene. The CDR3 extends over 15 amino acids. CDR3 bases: TGTGCCAGCAGCTTTGTCACTGAGGATCATGAAAAACTGTTTTTT. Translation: CASSFVTEDHEKLFF.

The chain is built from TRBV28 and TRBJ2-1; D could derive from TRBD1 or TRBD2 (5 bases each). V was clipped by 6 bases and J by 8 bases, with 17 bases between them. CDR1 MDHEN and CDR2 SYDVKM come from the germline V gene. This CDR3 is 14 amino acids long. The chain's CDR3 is CASRGAKGRDEQFF. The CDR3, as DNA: TGTGCCAGCAGAGGTGCTAAGGGGCGGGATGAGCAGTTCTTC.

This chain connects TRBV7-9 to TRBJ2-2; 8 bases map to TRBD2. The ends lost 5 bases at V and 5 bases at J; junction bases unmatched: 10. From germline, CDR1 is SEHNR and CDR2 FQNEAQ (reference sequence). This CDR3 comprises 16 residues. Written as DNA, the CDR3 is TGTGCCAGCAGCCTTCGGGAGGGCCAAGGAACCGGGGAGCTGTTTTTT. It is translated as CASSLREGQGTGELFF.

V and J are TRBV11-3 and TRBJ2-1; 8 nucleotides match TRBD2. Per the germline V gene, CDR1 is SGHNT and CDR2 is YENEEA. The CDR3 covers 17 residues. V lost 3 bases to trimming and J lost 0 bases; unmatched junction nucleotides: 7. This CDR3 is CASSFGLAQSSYNEQFF. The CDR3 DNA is TGTGCCAGCAGCTTCGGACTAGCACAGAGCTCCTACAATGAGCAGTTCTTC.

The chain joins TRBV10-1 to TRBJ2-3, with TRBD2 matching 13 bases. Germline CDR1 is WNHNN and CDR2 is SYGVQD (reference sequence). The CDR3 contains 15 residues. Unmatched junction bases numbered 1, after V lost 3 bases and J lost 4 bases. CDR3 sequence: CASSELAGGADTQYF. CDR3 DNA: TGCGCCAGCAGTGAACTAGCGGGAGGGGCAGATACGCAGTATTTT.

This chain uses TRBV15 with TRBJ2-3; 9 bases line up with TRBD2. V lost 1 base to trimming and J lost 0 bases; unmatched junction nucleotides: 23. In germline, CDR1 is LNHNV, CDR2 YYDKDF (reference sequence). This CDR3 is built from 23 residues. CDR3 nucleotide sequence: TGTGCCACCAGCAGAGGAATCACGCTTAACGAGGAATTACTAGCGGGTAGCACAGATACGCAGTATTTT. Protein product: CATSRGITLNEELLAGSTDTQYF.

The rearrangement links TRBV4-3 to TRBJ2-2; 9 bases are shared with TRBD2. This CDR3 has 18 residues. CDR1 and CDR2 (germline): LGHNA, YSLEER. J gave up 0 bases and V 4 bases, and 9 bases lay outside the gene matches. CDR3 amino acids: CASSPSMGTSSNTGELFF. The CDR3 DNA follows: TGCGCCAGCAGCCCCTCGATGGGGACTAGCTCGAACACCGGGGAGCTGTTTTTT.

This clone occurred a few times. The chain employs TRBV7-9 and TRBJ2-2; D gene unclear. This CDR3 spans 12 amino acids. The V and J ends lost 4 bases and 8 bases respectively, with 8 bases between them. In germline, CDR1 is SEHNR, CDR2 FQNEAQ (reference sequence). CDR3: CASSSPTGELFF. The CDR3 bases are TGTGCCAGCAGCTCCCCCACAGGGGAGCTGTTTTTT.

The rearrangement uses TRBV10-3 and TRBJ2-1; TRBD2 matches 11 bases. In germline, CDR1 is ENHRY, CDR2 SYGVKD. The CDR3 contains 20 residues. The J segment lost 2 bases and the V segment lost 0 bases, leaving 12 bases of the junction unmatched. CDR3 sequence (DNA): TGTGCCATCAGTGAGTCCCCGGGACTAGCGGCGGAAGGGACCTACAATGAGCAGTTCTTC. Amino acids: CAISESPGLAAEGTYNEQFF.

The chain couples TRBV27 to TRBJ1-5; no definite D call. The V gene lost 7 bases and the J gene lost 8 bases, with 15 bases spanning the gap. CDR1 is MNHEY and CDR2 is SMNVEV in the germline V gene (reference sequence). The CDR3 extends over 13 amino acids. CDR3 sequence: CASKIRAGKPQHF. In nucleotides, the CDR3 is TGTGCCAGCAAGATAAGGGCGGGAAAGCCCCAGCATTTT.